The 16 T cell receptor beta chains below all came from one sample that was sequenced in a study of graft-versus-host responses after intestinal transplantation. Antigens of these TCRs are unknown. This table comes from immunoSEQ multiplex PCR, and its TCRdb copy is limited to in-frame clones, with some not included. Here the sample spans some 100,000 clones, about 90% being singletons. The starting material was unstimulated CD4+ T cells sorted from spleen or lymph node cells, obtained before transplant. All receptors derive from a human donor who was the organ donor for an intestinal transplant.

This chain connects TRBV7-9 to TRBJ2-6, with no clear D. Germline V gives CDR1 SEHNR, CDR2 FQNEAQ (reference sequence). V gave up 2 bases and J gave up 0 bases, with 8 bases separating them. This CDR3 spans 16 amino acids. The CDR3 DNA is TGTGCCAGCAGCTTACCGATCTCCTCTGGGGCCAACGTCCTGACTTTC. This encodes CASSLPISSGANVLTF.

This chain connects TRBV11-2 to TRBJ1-5; D perhaps matches TRBD1 (5 bases). Germline CDR1 reads SGHAT; CDR2 reads FQNNGV. Trimming removed 4 bases at V and 7 bases at J, with 14 bases between. The CDR3 contains 14 residues. DNA of the CDR3: TGTGCCAGCAGCTCCGAAACGTGGGGCCAGCCCCAGCATTTT. Protein product: CASSSETWGQPQHF.

The gene calls are TRBV5-1 and TRBJ2-2, with D tentatively TRBD1 (5 bases). Germline V gene lookup returns CDR1 SGHRS and CDR2 YFSETQ. This CDR3 region has 15 residues. Trimming left V 0 bases short and J 2 bases short, with 8 bases between. The CDR3 nucleotides read TGCGCCAGCAGCTTGGATACAGGAAACACCGGGGAGCTGTTTTTT. Its translation is CASSLDTGNTGELFF.

V is TRBV6-5 and J is TRBJ2-2; D not certain. The CDR3 is made up of 13 amino acids. Looked up from germline, CDR1 is MNHEY and CDR2 is SVGAGI. Trimming stripped 4 bases from V and 3 bases from J, with 6 bases between. Here the CDR3 DNA reads TGTGCCAGCAGTTCGCCCTACACCGGGGAGCTGTTTTTT. It codes for CASSSPYTGELFF.

This clone occurred a few times. This chain uses TRBV7-9 with TRBJ2-2; the match to TRBD2 covers 8 bases. Per germline, CDR1 SEHNR and CDR2 FQNEAQ (reference sequence). J lost 5 bases, V lost 4 bases, and 6 bases had no gene match. This CDR3 has 15 residues. The CDR3 sequence: CASSWASGGTGELFF. The CDR3 region has the DNA TGTGCCAGCAGCTGGGCCAGCGGGGGAACCGGGGAGCTGTTTTTT.

J is TRBJ2-3 and V is TRBV7-9, with 10 bases fitting TRBD1. J was trimmed by 1 base and V by 2 bases; bases with no gene match: 9. The CDR3 covers 18 residues. Germline CDR1 is SEHNR and CDR2 is FQNEAQ (reference sequence). CDR3 sequence: CASSLRRSGTGGTDTQYF. The CDR3 bases are TGTGCCAGCAGCTTACGAAGGAGCGGGACAGGGGGCACAGATACGCAGTATTTT.

The chain uses TRBV19 and TRBJ2-5; the D is unclear. The CDR3 extends over 13 amino acids. Trimming pared 3 bases from V and 2 bases from J, leaving 7 bases between. CDR1 and CDR2 from the germline V gene are LNHDA and SQIVND (reference sequence). CDR3 protein: CASSIGLQETQYF. The CDR3, as DNA: TGTGCCAGTAGTATTGGTTTGCAAGAGACCCAGTACTTC.

The chain couples TRBV4-2 to TRBJ2-1; 14 bases align to TRBD2. Germline lookup yields CDR1 LGHNA and CDR2 YNFKEQ. The J segment lost 8 bases and the V segment lost 4 bases, leaving 7 bases of the junction unmatched. The CDR3 runs to 16 residues. CDR3 DNA: TGTGCCAGCAGCCCGGGACTAGCGGGGGTACACGATGAGCAGTTCTTC. Translation gives CASSPGLAGVHDEQFF.

This chain links TRBV5-1 with TRBJ2-7; 8 nucleotides align to TRBD1. The V segment lost 4 bases and the J segment 2 bases; nucleotides outside the gene matches: 5. The CDR3 runs to 14 residues. Germline CDR1 is SGHRS and CDR2 is YFSETQ. CDR3 sequence reads: CASSADRETYEQYF. The CDR3 region has the DNA TGCGCCAGCAGCGCGGACAGGGAGACCTACGAGCAGTACTTC. Full variable domain (outside the CDR3, taken from reference TRBV5-1 and TRBJ2-7): KAGVTQTPRYLIKTRGQQVTLSCSPISGHRSVSWYQQTPGQGLQFLFEYFSETQRNKGNFPGRFSGRQFSNSRSEMNVSTLELGDSALYLCASSADRETYEQYFGPGTRLTVT.

The rearrangement joins TRBV6-5 to TRBJ2-1; D might be TRBD2 (5 bases). V was trimmed by 0 bases and J by 12 bases, leaving 21 bases between them. CDR1 and CDR2 (germline): MNHEY, SVGAGI. The CDR3 has 16 residues. The CDR3 loop is CASSYSTGSGLGRQFF. Here the CDR3 DNA reads TGTGCCAGCAGTTACTCTACGGGTTCCGGACTCGGTCGGCAGTTCTTC.

This clone was counted a single time. The CDR3 coding sequence is TGTGCCAGCAGTTTTGGACAGGGGGGAACTAATGAAAAACTGTTTTTT. It encodes CASSFGQGGTNEKLFF. The chain is built from TRBV28 and TRBJ1-4; 10 bases map to TRBD1. The CDR3 is made up of 16 amino acids. Germline V gene data show CDR1 as MDHEN and CDR2 as SYDVKM. Trimming cost V 3 bases and J 1 base; bases outside gene matches: 2. The full variable domain, completed using reference TRBV28 and TRBJ1-4, is DVKVTQSSRYLVKRTGEKVFLECVQDMDHENMFWYRQDPGLGLRLIYFSYDVKMKEKGDIPEGYSVSREKKERFSLILESASTNQTSMYLCASSFGQGGTNEKLFFGSGTQLSVL.

V is TRBV30 and J is TRBJ1-4, with no clear D. V lost 3 bases and J 0 bases, leaving 5 bases between the germline ends. Germline V gene data show CDR1 as GTSNPN and CDR2 as SVGIG (reference sequence). The CDR3 runs to 13 residues. The CDR3, as DNA: TGTGCCTGGAGGTCATCAACTAATGAAAAACTGTTTTTT. Residues: CAWRSSTNEKLFF.

This sequence joins TRBV10-2 and TRBJ1-2; maybe TRBD1 (5 bases). CDR1 WSHSY and CDR2 SAAADI come from the germline V gene. V shed 4 bases and J shed 2 bases, with 11 bases lying between them. There are 14 residues in the CDR3. This CDR3 is CASSGWGNNYGYTF. CDR3 sequence (DNA): TGCGCCAGCAGTGGATGGGGGAACAACTATGGCTACACCTTC.

The CDR3 region is CASLTGNTEAFF. The CDR3 DNA reads as TGTGCCTCACTGACCGGGAACACTGAAGCTTTCTTT. This rearrangement joins TRBV30 to TRBJ1-1; the D is unclear. The CDR3 consists of 12 residues. Germline CDR1 GTSNPN, CDR2 SVGIG (reference sequence). Trimming removed 7 bases from V and 1 base from J, with 10 bases in between.

This clone was seen a handful of times. V and J are TRBV7-9 and TRBJ1-5, with a tentative D call TRBD1 (5 bases). The V end was cut by 4 bases, the J end by 5 bases, with 6 bases between. The CDR3 totals 12 residues. Per the germline V gene, CDR1 is SEHNR and CDR2 is FQNEAQ (reference sequence). The CDR3 is CASSWGDQPQHF. CDR3 bases: TGTGCCAGCAGCTGGGGGGATCAGCCCCAGCATTTT. Full variable domain (missing parts from reference TRBV7-9 and TRBJ1-5): DTGVSQNPRHKITKRGQNVTFRCDPISEHNRLYWYRQTLGQGPEFLTYFQNEAQLEKSRLLSDRFSAERPKGSFSTLEIQRTEQGDSAMYLCASSWGDQPQHFGDGTRLSIL.

The V call is TRBV5-1, the J call TRBJ1-4, with no clear D. This CDR3 spans 16 amino acids. Germline V CDR1 and CDR2: SGHRS, YFSETQ. V was pared by 7 bases and J by 4 bases, with 20 bases between. DNA for the CDR3: TGCGCCAGCGCCGACTCCAAGGGTTGGCGTAATGAAAAACTGTTTTTT. Translated: CASADSKGWRNEKLFF.